Reported below is one T cell receptor (beta chain). Which antigen it targets is not known. No base quality values were provided; no much bigger clone lies one nucleotide off. This entry comes from a study of follicular helper T cells after annual influenza vaccination (dated by TCRdb to 2016 to 2017). Notes on the research overall: Blood was drawn on days 0, 7 and 28 after each seasonal influenza vaccination. To study recall of cTfh clones, some subjects were followed across successive annual vaccinations spanning the 2013-2014, 2014-2015 and 2015-2016 seasons. One week after vaccination, a second recruited cohort of more than nine subjects (Table S1) displayed a similar ICOS+CD38+ cTfh response. Multi-year samples were available from six subjects, with four subjects covering two vaccination seasons and two subjects covering three seasons. The 2013-2014 samples were cryopreserved, while the 2015 samples were processed right after collection.

The method was the immunoSEQ multiplex PCR assay. Adaptive Biotechnologies carried out TCRB amplification, library preparation, sequencing and preliminary bioinformatics at Survey level resolution. For TCRB sequencing, genomic DNA from sorted cTfh populations was amplified by multiplex PCR. Under the source paper's analysis protocol: Clonality was calculated in R as 1 minus normalized Shannon entropy, and the Gini index was computed with the R package ineq. Overlap score was the summed counts of shared sequences divided by total counts of all sequences in both compared samples. Shared-clonotype significance used Fisher's exact test assuming a theoretical repertoire of 10^7 TCRB sequences. Drawn from immuneACCESS, this table holds only the in-frame rearrangements with V and J called that TCRdb kept. Clones are partly lost; checked studies trace under half to an unresolved V gene and leave the rest unexplained. That table gives V, J and clone size, and the DNA gave D and trimming. This sample is represented by more than 750 clones; approximately 70% of them were singletons. In total, the top ten clones hold less than 6% of the sample.

What the research found in general, with its limitations: A recurrent oligoclonal ICOS+CD38+ cTfh response containing tetramer and AIM influenza-specific clonotypes was recalled by successive annual vaccinations. ICOS+CD38+ cTfh clonality correlated with the frequency of that population, and its change correlated with the change in circulating plasmablast frequency. Only about 9.5-21% of analyzed cells yielded productive TCRB sequences, so sampling of rare clonotypes was not possible. Day 7 ICOS+CD38+ clones were most often found later in ICOS-CD38- cTfh, suggesting that subset may serve as a memory reservoir.

V and J lose 5 bases and 5 bases, and a span of 17 bases separates them. The CDR3 contains 15 residues, cysteine and phenylalanine counted. Only CDR3 DNA remains: 45 bases, in frame from the first base. The germline V gene provides CDR1 SGHAT and CDR2 FQNNGV. The sample's time point label, in plain terms: 2015-2016 season, 7 days after influenza vaccination. Seasonal inactivated influenza vaccine (Fluvarix) was administered to adults, and sorted blood CD4 subsets were tracked by TCRB sequencing before and after vaccination. To be eligible, subjects had to live in the community and must not have received influenza vaccine in the previous 6 months. Subjects were excluded for influenza vaccine contraindications, substance abuse, HIV/AIDS, active malignancy, immunomodulatory medication, or active illness such as respiratory infection. Between about 35 and 110 mL of blood was sampled per time point. Non-naive CD4+CXCR5+PD-1+ cells were defined as circulating Tfh and were sorted into ICOS+CD38+ and ICOS-CD38- fractions. PBMC were isolated using Ficoll-Paque PLUS or SepMate separation. Before DNA extraction, cell subsets were sorted from PBMC on a BD FACS Aria.

The clonotype originates from an adult who received the influenza vaccine. Source: CXCR5+ CD38+ circulating T follicular helper cells from blood, taken 7 days after influenza vaccination. The cell subset or site tag for this specimen amounts to: circulating Tfh, non-naive CD4+CXCR5+PD-1+ (ICOS+CD38+ or ICOS-CD38-). The V and J segments used are TRBV11-2 and TRBJ2-3; TRBD2 could be the D gene, as 6 bases match. The sequence in DNA is TGTGCCAGCAGCCTCTTGGGCGGGGATGGAGATACGCAGTATTTT. It encodes CASSLLGGDGDTQYF.